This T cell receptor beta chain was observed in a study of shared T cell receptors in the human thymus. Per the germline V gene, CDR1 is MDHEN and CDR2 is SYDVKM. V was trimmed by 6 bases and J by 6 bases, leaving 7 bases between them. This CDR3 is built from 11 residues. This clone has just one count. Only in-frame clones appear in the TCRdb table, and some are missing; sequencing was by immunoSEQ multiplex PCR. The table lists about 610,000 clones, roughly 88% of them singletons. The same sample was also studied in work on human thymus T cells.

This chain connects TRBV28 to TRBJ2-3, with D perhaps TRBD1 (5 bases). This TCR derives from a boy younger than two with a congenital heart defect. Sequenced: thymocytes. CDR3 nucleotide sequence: TGTGCCAGCAGATCAGGGGATACGCAGTATTTT. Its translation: CASRSGDTQYF.